This TCR beta chain was retrieved from a study of blood T cell repertoires in COVID-19. Some clones are missing from TCRdb's copy, which holds only in-frame ones; the method was immunoSEQ multiplex PCR. The sample records under 300,000 clones, 88% being singletons. CDR1 is SGHTA and CDR2 is FQGNSA in the germline V gene. The CDR3 is 13 residues long. The V gene lost 2 bases and the J gene lost 5 bases, with 10 bases spanning the gap. The receptor comes from a woman between 40 and 55 years old who had been exposed to COVID-19. J is TRBJ2-7 and V is TRBV7-2; perhaps TRBD1 as D (6 bases). Material: PBMCs or T cells enriched from blood (not recorded which). CDR3 in DNA: TGTGCCAGCAGCTTATCAGGGGTCGACGAGCAGTACTTC. Its translation: CASSLSGVDEQYF.